This entry is about one T cell receptor beta chain. The antigen it binds to is not known. No much larger clonotype is one base removed from it; base qualities were not supplied. Participants in the prospective study were aged about 18 to 95 years, lived in more than 20 United States geographic areas, and enrolled through a virtual design. In the prospective study, cohorts were assigned on the basis of participant-reported clinical history obtained from a screening survey and a study questionnaire. Exposed participants had been in contact with someone with a PCR-confirmed or clinician-diagnosed COVID-19 case within 2 weeks of study entry. Mobile phlebotomists in the prospective study collected whole blood, serum and a nasopharyngeal or oropharyngeal swab from every participant. Prospective study participants could optionally give additional blood draws and questionnaires over an approximately two-month period. Before DNA extraction, blood samples from the prospective study were shipped at room temperature or frozen.

The data originate from a study of blood T cell repertoires in COVID-19 (TCRdb year 2020). With respect to the entire study: Collaborator samples came from the United States, Italy and Spain and covered acute and convalescent phases of COVID-19. The repertoires were released in a freely available public database meant as a resource for research on the immune response to SARS-CoV-2. Subjects who had been exposed to COVID-19, were actively infected with it, or had recovered from it provided the deeply sampled blood TCRbeta repertoires that made up the dataset. The prospective study material was composed of cDNA or gDNA derived from T cells, B-cell-depleted T cells, or PBMCs. A de-identified subject ID, COVID-19 status, age in years and sex were almost always included in the sample metadata. HLA class I and class II types, where available, came from metadata supplied by the sample provider rather than from assay-based typing. The samples were drawn from the first 160 participants of the ongoing ImmuneRACE study and from some 1,300 subjects provided by 6 global collaborators.

The germline V gene (reference sequence) yields SEHNR for CDR1 and FQNEAQ for CDR2. At the junction V is shortened by 5 bases and J by 9 bases, with 22 bases in between. Its CDR3 holds 15 amino acids, cysteine through phenylalanine. Only the CDR3 portion is preserved as DNA: 45 bases, with reading frame beginning at the first base. General study outcomes and caveats: The quantity of clinical and demographic metadata differed by source and by participant and was supplied without curation.

TCRbeta CDR3 regions were amplified from genomic DNA by means of the immunoSEQ Assay, a bias-controlled multiplex PCR. In the paper's pipeline: The number of nucleated cells in each sample was estimated from the amplification of reference gene primers within the assay. Sequence reads were collapsed and filtered to measure the absolute abundance of every unique TCRbeta CDR3 rearrangement. Productive Simpson clonality was computed per sample as the square root of Simpson's diversity index over productive rearrangements. The immuneACCESS repertoire file appears here via TCRdb, limited to in-frame rearrangements. These files lack a portion of the clones; in checked studies, under half of the deficit traces to unresolved V genes, and the cause of the others is not known. For V, J and clone size, that table is used; D and trimming come from the DNA. Present in this sample are about 220,000 clones, around 90% of which were seen just once. The top ten constitute more than 13% of the sample.

The TCR comes from a young man who had been exposed to COVID-19. The specimen was PBMCs or T cells enriched from blood (not recorded which). The chain is assembled from TRBV7-9 and TRBJ1-2; the D gene cannot be named for sure. The CDR3 protein: CASSNSRRERVCYTF. The DNA sequence is TGTGCCAGCAGCAACTCCCGACGGGAGCGGGTTTGCTACACCTTC. With the rest looked up from the reference TRBV7-9 and TRBJ1-2 genes rather than sequenced, the full variable domain is DTGVSQNPRHKITKRGQNVTFRCDPISEHNRLYWYRQTLGQGPEFLTYFQNEAQLEKSRLLSDRFSAERPKGSFSTLEIQRTEQGDSAMYLCASSNSRRERVCYTFGSGTRLTVV.